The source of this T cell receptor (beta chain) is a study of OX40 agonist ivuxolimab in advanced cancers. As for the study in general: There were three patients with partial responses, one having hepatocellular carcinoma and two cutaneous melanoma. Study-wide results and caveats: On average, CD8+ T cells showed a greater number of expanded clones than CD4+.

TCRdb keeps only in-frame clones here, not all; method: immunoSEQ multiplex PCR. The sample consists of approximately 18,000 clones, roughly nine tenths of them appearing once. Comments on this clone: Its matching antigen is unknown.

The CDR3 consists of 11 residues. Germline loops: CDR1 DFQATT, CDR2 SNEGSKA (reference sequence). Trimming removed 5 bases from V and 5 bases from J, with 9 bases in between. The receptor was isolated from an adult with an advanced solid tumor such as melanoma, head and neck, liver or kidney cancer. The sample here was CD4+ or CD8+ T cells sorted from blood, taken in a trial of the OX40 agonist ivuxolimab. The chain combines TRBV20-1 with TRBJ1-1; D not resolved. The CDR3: CSAPSLTEAFF. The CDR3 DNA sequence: TGCAGTGCTCCGTCGCTTACTGAAGCTTTCTTT.